The 11 T cell receptor beta chains listed next were all sequenced from one sample in a study of cytotoxic CD8 clonotypes in ibrutinib-treated CLL. Profiled with immunoSEQ multiplex PCR; TCRdb holds only in-frame clones, not every one. The table includes 150,000 to 200,000 clones, nearly 90% detected once. The source was PBMCs, collected at disease progression, from a patient treated with ibrutinib. All receptors derive from a human donor with chronic lymphocytic leukemia.

The J gene is TRBJ2-7, the V gene TRBV7-2; D is ambiguous. V dropped 1 base and J dropped 3 bases, with 13 bases sitting between them. The CDR3 has 15 residues. The germline V gene encodes CDR1 SGHTA and CDR2 FQGNSA. The CDR3 nucleotides are TGTGCCAGCAGCTTAGAGGCGGTCCTGAACTACGAGCAGTACTTC. Translating it yields CASSLEAVLNYEQYF.

The chain uses TRBV7-9 and TRBJ1-1; tentative D call: TRBD1 (5 bases). The CDR3 extends over 16 amino acids. The germline gives CDR1 SEHNR, CDR2 FQNEAQ (reference sequence). V lost 0 bases, J lost 0 bases, and 11 bases lay in between. CDR3 loop: CASSLAGGYMNTEAFF. In nucleotides, the CDR3 is TGTGCCAGCAGCTTAGCCGGGGGATACATGAACACTGAAGCTTTCTTT.

The chain has TRBV6-5 and TRBJ1-5; D gene uncertain. The CDR3 loop spans 15 amino acids. The V gene lost 6 bases and the J gene lost 7 bases, with 19 bases spanning the gap. CDR1 is MNHEY, CDR2 SVGAGI, per germline. CDR3 loop: CASRPEEGTGQPQHF. CDR3 nucleotide sequence: TGTGCCAGCAGGCCAGAGGAGGGTACTGGACAGCCCCAGCATTTT.

V gene TRBV9 combines with J gene TRBJ2-1; 10 bases map to TRBD2. V was pared by 4 bases and J by 7 bases, with 14 bases of the junction left unmatched. Germline V lookup: CDR1 SGDLS, CDR2 YYNGEE. The CDR3 is made up of 17 amino acids. In DNA, the CDR3 is TGTGCCAGCAGCCTTCGTCTAGCGGGAGTTGGAGGGAATGAGCAGTTCTTC. As protein: CASSLRLAGVGGNEQFF.

This clone was recorded once. V gene TRBV5-6 combines with J gene TRBJ2-7, with D hard to call. CDR3 length: 15 residues. V lost 1 base to trimming and J lost 0 bases, with 11 bases between them. Germline values: CDR1 SGHDT, CDR2 YYEEEE. CDR3 DNA: TGTGCCAGCAGCTTGCGGCTGACTGCCTCCTACGAGCAGTACTTC. This translates into CASSLRLTASYEQYF.

The chain has TRBV9 and TRBJ2-7, with TRBD1 matching 7 bases. This CDR3 is built from 15 residues. The germline V gene has CDR1 SGDLS and CDR2 YYNGEE. The V segment lost 3 bases and the J segment 3 bases; nucleotides outside the gene matches: 9. In DNA form, the CDR3 reads TGTGCCAGCAGCGCTGACCCGGGACAGTTCTACGAGCAGTACTTC. Its protein product is CASSADPGQFYEQYF. Drawing the rest from reference TRBV9 and TRBJ2-7, the complete variable domain is DSGVTQTPKHLITATGQRVTLRCSPRSGDLSVYWYQQSLDQGLQFLIQYYNGEERAKGNILERFSAQQFPDLHSELNLSSLELGDSALYFCASSADPGQFYEQYFGPGTRLTVT.

This clone was observed a handful of times. The chain uses TRBV27 and TRBJ2-5, with D tentatively TRBD1 or TRBD2 (5 bases each). CDR1 and CDR2 (germline): MNHEY, SMNVEV (reference sequence). CDR3 length: 13 residues. Trimming pared 1 base from V and 5 bases from J, leaving 8 bases between. CDR3 amino acids: CASSLWGLETQYF. The CDR3 DNA reads as TGTGCCAGCAGTTTATGGGGGTTGGAGACCCAGTACTTC.

This sequence joins TRBV9 and TRBJ1-4; D possibly corresponds to TRBD1 (6 bases). With 2 bases removed from V and 11 bases from J, the gap between germline ends came to 16 bases. The CDR3 length is 14 residues. The germline CDR1 and CDR2 sequences are SGDLS and YYNGEE. The CDR3 loop is CASSVAATGWKLFF. DNA of the CDR3: TGTGCCAGCAGCGTCGCCGCGACAGGTTGGAAACTGTTTTTT.

This chain links TRBV6-1 with TRBJ2-7; D gene ambiguous. The CDR3 contains 14 residues. Per germline, CDR1 MNHNS and CDR2 SASEGT. V was trimmed by 2 bases and J by 2 bases, leaving 10 bases between them. The chain's CDR3 is CASSENGLTYEQYF. As DNA, the CDR3 is TGTGCCAGCAGTGAAAACGGGCTTACCTACGAGCAGTACTTC.

V is TRBV30 and J is TRBJ1-3; D is unresolved. Trimming took 2 bases from V and 0 from J, leaving 11 bases between them. The CDR3 has 15 amino acids. Germline CDR1 and CDR2: GTSNPN and SVGIG (reference sequence). The DNA of the CDR3 is TGTGCCTGGAGTACAACAGATAGCTCTGGAAACACCATATATTTT. This encodes CAWSTTDSSGNTIYF.

This clone appeared a single time. The V and J genes are TRBV5-5 and TRBJ1-5; perhaps TRBD1 as D (6 bases). The CDR3 has 15 residues. With 0 bases removed from V and 3 bases from J, the gap between germline ends came to 10 bases. Per the germline V gene, CDR1 is SGHKS and CDR2 is YYEKEE (reference sequence). CDR3 loop: CASSLGQASNQPQHF. The DNA of the CDR3 is TGTGCCAGCAGCTTGGGACAGGCGTCCAATCAGCCCCAGCATTTT.